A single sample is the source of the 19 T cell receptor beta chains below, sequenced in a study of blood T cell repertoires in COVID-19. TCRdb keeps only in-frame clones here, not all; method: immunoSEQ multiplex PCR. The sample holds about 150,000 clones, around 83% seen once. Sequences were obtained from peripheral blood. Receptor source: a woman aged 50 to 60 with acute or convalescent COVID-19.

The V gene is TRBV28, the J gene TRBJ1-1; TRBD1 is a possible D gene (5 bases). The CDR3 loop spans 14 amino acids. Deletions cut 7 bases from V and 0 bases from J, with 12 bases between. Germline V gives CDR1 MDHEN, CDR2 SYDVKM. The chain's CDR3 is CASTSAGLNTEAFF. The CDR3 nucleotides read TGTGCCAGCACTTCAGCAGGGTTGAACACTGAAGCTTTCTTT.

In DNA, the CDR3 is TGTGCCAGCAGCTTAATTGGCGGCAGAAATTCACCCCTCCACTTT. Translating gives CASSLIGGRNSPLHF. V is TRBV7-3 and J is TRBJ1-6, with D uncertain. The CDR3 covers 15 residues. V shed 1 base and J shed 7 bases, with 11 bases lying between them. Germline CDR1 reads SGHTA; CDR2 reads FQGTGA.

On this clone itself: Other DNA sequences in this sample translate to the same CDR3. CDR3 sequence reads: CASSTGQGTDTQYF. The CDR3 DNA is TGCGCCAGCAGCACGGGACAGGGCACAGATACGCAGTATTTT. V and J are TRBV5-1 and TRBJ2-3; 8 positions match TRBD1. Germline lookup yields CDR1 SGHRS and CDR2 YFSETQ. Trimming took 4 bases from V and 1 from J; bases not matched to a gene: 2. The CDR3 consists of 14 residues.

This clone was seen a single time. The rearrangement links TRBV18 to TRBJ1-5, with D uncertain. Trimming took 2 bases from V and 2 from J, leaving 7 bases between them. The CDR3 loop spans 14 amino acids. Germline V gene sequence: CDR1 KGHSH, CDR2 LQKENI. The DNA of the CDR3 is TGTGCCAGCTCACCAGTGAGAGGCAATCAGCCCCAGCATTTT. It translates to CASSPVRGNQPQHF.

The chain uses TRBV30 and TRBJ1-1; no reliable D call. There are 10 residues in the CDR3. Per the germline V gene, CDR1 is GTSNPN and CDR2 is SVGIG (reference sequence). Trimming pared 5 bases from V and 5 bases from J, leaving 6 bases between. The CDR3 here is CAWSHTEAFF. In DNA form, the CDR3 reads TGTGCCTGGTCCCATACTGAAGCTTTCTTT.

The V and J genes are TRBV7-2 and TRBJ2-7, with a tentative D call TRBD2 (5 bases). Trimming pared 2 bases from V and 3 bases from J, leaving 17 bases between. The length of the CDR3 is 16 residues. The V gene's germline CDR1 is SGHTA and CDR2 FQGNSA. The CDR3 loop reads CASSLSGVGEIYEQYF. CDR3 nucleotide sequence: TGTGCCAGCAGCTTAAGTGGTGTCGGGGAGATCTACGAGCAGTACTTC.

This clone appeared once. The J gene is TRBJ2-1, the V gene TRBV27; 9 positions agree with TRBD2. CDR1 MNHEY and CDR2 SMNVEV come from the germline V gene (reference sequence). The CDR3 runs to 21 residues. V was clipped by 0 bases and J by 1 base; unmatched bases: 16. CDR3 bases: TGTGCCAGCAGTTTATCGATAACAGGCGCGGGAGGGATGAAATCCTACAATGAGCAGTTCTTC. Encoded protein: CASSLSITGAGGMKSYNEQFF.

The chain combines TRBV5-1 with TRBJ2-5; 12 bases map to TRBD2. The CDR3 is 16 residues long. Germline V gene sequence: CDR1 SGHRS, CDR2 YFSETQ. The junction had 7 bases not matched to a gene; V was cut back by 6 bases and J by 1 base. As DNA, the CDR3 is TGCGCCAGCAACCCCTTGACTAGCGGGGGCCAAGAGACCCAGTACTTC. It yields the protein CASNPLTSGGQETQYF. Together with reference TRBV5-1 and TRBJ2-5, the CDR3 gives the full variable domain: KAGVTQTPRYLIKTRGQQVTLSCSPISGHRSVSWYQQTPGQGLQFLFEYFSETQRNKGNFPGRFSGRQFSNSRSEMNVSTLELGDSALYLCASNPLTSGGQETQYFGPGTRLLVL.

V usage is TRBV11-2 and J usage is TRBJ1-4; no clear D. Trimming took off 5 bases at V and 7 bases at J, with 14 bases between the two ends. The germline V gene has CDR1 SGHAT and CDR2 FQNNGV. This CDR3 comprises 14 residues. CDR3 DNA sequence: TGTGCCAGCAGCCAATGGGGAGATGGTGAAAAACTGTTTTTT. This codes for CASSQWGDGEKLFF.

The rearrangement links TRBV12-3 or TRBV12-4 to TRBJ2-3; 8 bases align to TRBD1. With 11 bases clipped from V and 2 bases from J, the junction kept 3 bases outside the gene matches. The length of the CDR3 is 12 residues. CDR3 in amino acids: CAGQGYTDTQYF. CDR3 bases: TGTGCCGGACAGGGCTACACAGATACGCAGTATTTT.

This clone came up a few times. The CDR3 DNA sequence: TGCGCCAGCAGCAGACAGGGGTGGGACGGGGAGCTGTTTTTT. This codes for CASSRQGWDGELFF. The V and J genes are TRBV4-3 and TRBJ2-2; 8 bases agree with TRBD1. Germline CDR1 is LGHNA and CDR2 is YSLEER. Unmatched junction bases numbered 6, after V lost 5 bases and J lost 7 bases. The CDR3 totals 14 residues.

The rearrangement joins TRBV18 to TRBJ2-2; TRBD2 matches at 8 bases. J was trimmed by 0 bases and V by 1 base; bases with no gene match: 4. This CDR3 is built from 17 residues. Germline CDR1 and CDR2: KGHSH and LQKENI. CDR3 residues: CASSPRPLAANTGELFF. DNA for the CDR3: TGTGCCAGCTCACCACGCCCACTAGCGGCGAACACCGGGGAGCTGTTTTTT.

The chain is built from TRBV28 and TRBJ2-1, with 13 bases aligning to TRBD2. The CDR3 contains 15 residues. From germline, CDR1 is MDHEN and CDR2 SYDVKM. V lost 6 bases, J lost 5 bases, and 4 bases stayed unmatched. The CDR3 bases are TGTGCCAGCAGGTGGACTAGCGGGAGAAACAATGAGCAGTTCTTC. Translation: CASRWTSGRNNEQFF.

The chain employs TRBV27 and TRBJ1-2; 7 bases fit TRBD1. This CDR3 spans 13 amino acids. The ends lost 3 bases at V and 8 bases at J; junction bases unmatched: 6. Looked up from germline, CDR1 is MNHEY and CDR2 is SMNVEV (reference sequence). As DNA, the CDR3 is TGTGCCAGCAGTTTCCGGGGACAGCCAGGCTACACCTTC. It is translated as CASSFRGQPGYTF.

The chain's CDR3 is CASSAMSDTQYF. CDR3 nucleotides: TGTGCCAGCAGTGCAATGTCCGATACGCAGTATTTT. The chain joins TRBV2 to TRBJ2-3, with D hard to call. The length of the CDR3 is 12 residues. The V end was cut by 4 bases, the J end by 6 bases, with 8 bases between. The V gene's germline CDR1 is SNHLY and CDR2 FYNNEI.

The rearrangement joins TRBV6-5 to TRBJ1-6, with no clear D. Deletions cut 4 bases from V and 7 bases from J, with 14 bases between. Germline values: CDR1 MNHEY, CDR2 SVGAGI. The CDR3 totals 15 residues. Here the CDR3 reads CASSSSRFGNSPLHF. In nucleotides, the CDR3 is TGTGCCAGCAGTTCTTCCAGGTTCGGCAATTCACCCCTCCACTTT.

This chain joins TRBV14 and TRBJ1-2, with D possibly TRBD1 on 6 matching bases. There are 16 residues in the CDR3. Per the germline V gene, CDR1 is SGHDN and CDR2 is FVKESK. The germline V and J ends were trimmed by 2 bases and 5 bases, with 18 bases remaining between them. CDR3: CASSQSGDDRPYGYTF. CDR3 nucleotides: TGTGCCAGCAGCCAAAGCGGAGACGACAGGCCTTATGGCTACACCTTC.

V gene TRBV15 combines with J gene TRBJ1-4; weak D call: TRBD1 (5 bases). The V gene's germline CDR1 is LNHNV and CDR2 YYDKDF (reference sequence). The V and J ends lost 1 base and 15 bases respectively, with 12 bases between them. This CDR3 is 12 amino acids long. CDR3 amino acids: CATSRGGGRVFF. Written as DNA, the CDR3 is TGTGCCACCAGCAGAGGGGGGGGAAGGGTGTTTTTT.

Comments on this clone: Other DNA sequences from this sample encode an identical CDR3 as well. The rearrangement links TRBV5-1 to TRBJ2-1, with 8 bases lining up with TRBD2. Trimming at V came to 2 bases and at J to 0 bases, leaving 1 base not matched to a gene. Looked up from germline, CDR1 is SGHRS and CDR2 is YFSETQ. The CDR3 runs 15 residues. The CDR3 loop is CASSFSGSSYNEQFF. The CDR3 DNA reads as TGCGCCAGCAGCTTCAGCGGGAGCTCCTACAATGAGCAGTTCTTC.